This T cell receptor (beta chain) was found in a study of technical replicates of blood from a few donors. CDR1 is SGHAT and CDR2 is FQNNGV in the germline V gene. The CDR3 contains 15 residues. With V trimmed by 4 bases and J by 4 bases, 7 bases remained unmatched. Only in-frame clones appear in the TCRdb table, and some are missing; sequencing was by immunoSEQ multiplex PCR. The sample lists 70,000 to 95,000 clones, about 95% occurring once. The J gene is TRBJ2-7, the V gene TRBV11-2, with 10 bases lining up with TRBD2. Material: T cells isolated from PBMCs. This sequence originates from a human donor in good health. The CDR3 DNA follows: TGTGCCAGCAGCTCCAAGCGGGAGGGGGGGTACGAGCAGTACTTC. It is translated as CASSSKREGGYEQYF.